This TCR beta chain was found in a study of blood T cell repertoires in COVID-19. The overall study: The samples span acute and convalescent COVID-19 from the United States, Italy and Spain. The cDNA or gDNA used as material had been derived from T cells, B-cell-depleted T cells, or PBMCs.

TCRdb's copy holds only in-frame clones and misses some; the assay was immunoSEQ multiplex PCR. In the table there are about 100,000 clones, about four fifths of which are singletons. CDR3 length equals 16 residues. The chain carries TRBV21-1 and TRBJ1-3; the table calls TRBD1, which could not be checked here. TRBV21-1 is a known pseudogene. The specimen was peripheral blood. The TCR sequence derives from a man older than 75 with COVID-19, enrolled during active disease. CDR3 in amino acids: CASSKRGTGAGNTIYF. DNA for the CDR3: TGTGCCAGCAGCAAACGAGGGACAGGGGCTGGAAACACCATATATTTT.